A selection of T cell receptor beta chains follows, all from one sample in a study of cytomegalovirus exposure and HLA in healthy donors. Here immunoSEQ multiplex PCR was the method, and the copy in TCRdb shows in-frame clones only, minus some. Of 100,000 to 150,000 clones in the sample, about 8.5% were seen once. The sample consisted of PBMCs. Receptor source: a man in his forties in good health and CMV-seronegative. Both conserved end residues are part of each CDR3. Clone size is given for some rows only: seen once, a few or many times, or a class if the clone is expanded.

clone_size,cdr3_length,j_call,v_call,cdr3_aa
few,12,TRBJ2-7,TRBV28,CASLDGAYEQYF
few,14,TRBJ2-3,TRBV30,CASAGRGGADTQYF
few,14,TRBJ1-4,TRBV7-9,CASSSGQVNEKLFF
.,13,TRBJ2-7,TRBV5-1,CASSSTSGYEQYF
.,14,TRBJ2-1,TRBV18,CASSPQAGGDEQFF
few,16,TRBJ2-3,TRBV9,CASSVGGGAGADTQYF
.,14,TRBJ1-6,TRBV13,CASSRGTVNSPLHF
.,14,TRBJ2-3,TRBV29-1,CSVEVDRGTDTQYF
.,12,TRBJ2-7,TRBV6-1,CASRQIAYEQYF
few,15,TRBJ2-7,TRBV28,CASSFIQGGPYEQYF
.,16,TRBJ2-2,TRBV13,CASSLEAGGNTGELFF
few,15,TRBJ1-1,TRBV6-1,CASSDLPPRNTEAFF
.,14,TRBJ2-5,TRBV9,CASSVAGGQETQYF
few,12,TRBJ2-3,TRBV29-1,CSSGGGGDTQYF
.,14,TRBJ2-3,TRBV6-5,CASSLWTDTDTQYF
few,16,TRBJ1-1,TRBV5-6,CASSLYQDRGRTEAFF
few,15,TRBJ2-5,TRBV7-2,CASSLDSKRGETQYF
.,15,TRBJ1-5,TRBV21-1,CASRVEELFNQPQHF
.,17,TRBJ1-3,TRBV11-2,CASSLYETVYSGNTIYF
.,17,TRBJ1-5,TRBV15,CATSRDRRSQPLQPQHF
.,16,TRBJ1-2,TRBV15,CATSTLSVTGYDGYTF
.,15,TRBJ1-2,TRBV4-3,CASSQDGTGGSGYTF
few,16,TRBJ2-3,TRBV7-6,CASSFQTRGQTDTQYF
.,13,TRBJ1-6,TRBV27,CASSPQGNSPLHF
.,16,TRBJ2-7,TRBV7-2,CASSPRRAGGPEEQYF
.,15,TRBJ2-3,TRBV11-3,CASSPRTGPADTQYF
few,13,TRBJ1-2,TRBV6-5,CASSVRGGYGYTF
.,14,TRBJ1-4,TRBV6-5,CASGQGQGNEKLFF
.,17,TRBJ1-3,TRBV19,CASNNGDQGSYGNTIYF
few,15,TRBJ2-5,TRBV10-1,CASSEGTSGVKTQYF
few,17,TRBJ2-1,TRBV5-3,CARSLEGAGGVRDEQFF
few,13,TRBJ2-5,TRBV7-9,CASSAQGAKTQYF
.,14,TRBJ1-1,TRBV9,CASSVEARATEAFF
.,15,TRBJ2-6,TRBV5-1,CASSIGQGGANVLTF
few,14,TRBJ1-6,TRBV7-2,CASSPGTVDSPLHF
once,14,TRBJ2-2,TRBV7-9,CASSSPRFTGELFF
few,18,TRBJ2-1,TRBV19,CASSPPGTSGGMNNEQFF
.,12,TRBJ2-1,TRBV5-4,CASSLEGQSLFF
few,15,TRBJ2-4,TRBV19,CASSIGRWSSDIQYF
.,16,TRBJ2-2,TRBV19,CATTTTLSRGTGELFF
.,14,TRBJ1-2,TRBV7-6,CASSPETGPYGYTF
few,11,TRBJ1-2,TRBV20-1,CSLTGDYGYTF
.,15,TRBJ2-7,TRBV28,CASSFAAANSYEQYF
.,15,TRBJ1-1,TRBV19,CASRIVWDTSTEAFF
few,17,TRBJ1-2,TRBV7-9,CASSSPLAGPPPLGYTF
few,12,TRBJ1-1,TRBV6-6,CASSYGGTEAFF